The 16 T cell receptor beta chains presented below share a single source sample, sequenced in a study of T-cell reconstitution after alpha-beta-depleted transplantation in children. Preparation of the TCRbeta library involved a method that used unique molecular identifiers. TCRdb processed the PCR reads anew with MiXCR; each CDR3 protein has one entry. The sample has 250,000 to 300,000 distinct CDR3 sequences, about 9.4% seen once; the top ten hold around 7.6%. The sequencing used PBMCs, collected before TCRalphabeta/CD19-depleted stem cell transplant. Receptor source: a boy in the first two years of life with acute myeloid leukemia, due to receive a stem cell transplant.

This clonotype was picked up many times. This sequence joins TRBV20-1 and TRBJ2-7; the D is unclear. The germline CDR1 and CDR2 sequences are DFQATT and SNEGSKA (reference sequence). CDR3 length equals 14 residues. The V end was cut by 0 bases, the J end by 3 bases, with 12 bases between. CDR3 coding DNA: TGCAGTGCTAGAGACCTAGGGTCCTACTACGAGCAGTACTTC. It yields the protein CSARDLGSYYEQYF.

This clonotype was counted ten times or more. The V call is TRBV28, the J call TRBJ1-5; no clear D. This CDR3 is built from 14 residues. Trimming cost V 11 bases and J 0 bases, with 14 bases left between them. Germline V gives CDR1 MDHEN, CDR2 SYDVKM. CDR3 in amino acids: CAGGEPDSNQPQHF. In nucleotides, the CDR3 is TGTGCCGGCGGGGAGCCTGATAGCAATCAGCCCCAGCATTTT.

A few counts support this clonotype. The chain is built from TRBV20-1 and TRBJ1-2; TRBD1 aligns across 9 bases. Looked up from germline, CDR1 is DFQATT and CDR2 is SNEGSKA (reference sequence). The CDR3 length is 14 residues. Germline trimming cut 0 bases from V and 4 bases from J; bases unmatched to any gene: 3. The CDR3 DNA reads as TGCAGTGCTAGAGATGGGGACAGGGCCTATGGCTACACCTTC. It specifies CSARDGDRAYGYTF.

This clonotype was counted ten times or more. V and J are TRBV20-1 and TRBJ1-3; D call uncertain. Per germline, CDR1 DFQATT and CDR2 SNEGSKA (reference sequence). This CDR3 has 14 residues. V lost 5 bases and J 0 bases, leaving 11 bases between the germline ends. Here the CDR3 DNA reads TGCAGTGCTCCGGGTAGGATCTCTGGAAACACCATATATTTT. Residues: CSAPGRISGNTIYF.

This clonotype was seen just once. The chain links TRBV5-1 to TRBJ1-1; 7 bases are shared with TRBD1. V shed 6 bases, J shed 3 bases, and the junction held 8 bases outside the gene matches. CDR1 is SGHRS and CDR2 is YFSETQ in the germline V gene. The CDR3 sequence is 14 residues long. CDR3 amino acids: CASIEGAGYTEAFF. The CDR3 DNA reads as TGCGCCAGCATAGAGGGGGCCGGTTACACTGAAGCTTTCTTT.

This clonotype was picked up many times. V is TRBV15 and J is TRBJ1-6; D not resolved. The germline gives CDR1 LNHNV, CDR2 YYDKDF (reference sequence). Trimming removed 0 bases at V and 7 bases at J, with 10 bases between. The CDR3 runs to 15 residues. This CDR3 reads CATSRDGDLNSPLHF. The DNA for the CDR3 is TGTGCCACCAGCAGAGATGGGGATCTGAATTCACCCCTCCACTTT.

This clonotype was counted at least ten times. This chain joins TRBV20-1 and TRBJ1-1, with 9 bases identical to TRBD1. V gave up 6 bases and J gave up 1 base; unmatched junction bases: 9. The CDR3 contains 15 residues. Germline V gives CDR1 DFQATT, CDR2 SNEGSKA (reference sequence). As DNA, the CDR3 is TGCAGTGCCCGACATCTGGACAGGGGGAACACTGAAGCTTTCTTT. Translated, it gives CSARHLDRGNTEAFF.

In this sample, this clonotype turned up many times. This chain joins TRBV5-1 and TRBJ1-2; no reliable D call. CDR3 size: 14 residues. Trimming cost V 0 bases and J 2 bases, with 8 bases left between them. Germline CDR1 SGHRS, CDR2 YFSETQ. CDR3 sequence (DNA): TGCGCCAGCAGCTTGGGACGGATGAACTATGGCTACACCTTC. This encodes CASSLGRMNYGYTF. Using reference TRBV5-1 and TRBJ1-2 for the parts outside the CDR3, the full variable domain is KAGVTQTPRYLIKTRGQQVTLSCSPISGHRSVSWYQQTPGQGLQFLFEYFSETQRNKGNFPGRFSGRQFSNSRSEMNVSTLELGDSALYLCASSLGRMNYGYTFGSGTRLTVV.

Many counts were recorded for this clonotype. The rearrangement uses TRBV3-1 and TRBJ2-2, with D possibly TRBD2 on 6 matching bases. The CDR3 loop spans 18 amino acids. CDR1 LGHDT and CDR2 YNNKEL come from the germline V gene (reference sequence). Trimming shortened V by 0 bases and J by 4 bases, and 18 bases separated the two germline ends. CDR3 DNA: TGTGCCAGCAGCCAAGAATCTACGGGAGTGGTGGTCACCGGGGAGCTGTTTTTT. This translates into CASSQESTGVVVTGELFF. Based on the CDR3 plus reference TRBV3-1 and TRBJ2-2, the full variable domain is DTAVSQTPKYLVTQMGNDKSIKCEQNLGHDTMYWYKQDSKKFLKIMFSYNNKELIINETVPNRFSPKSPDKAHLNLHINSLELGDSAVYFCASSQESTGVVVTGELFFGEGSRLTVL.

This clonotype was seen a handful of times. The rearrangement links TRBV7-3 to TRBJ2-1; perhaps TRBD2 as D (6 bases). The V end was cut by 1 base, the J end by 10 bases, with 11 bases between. Germline V lookup: CDR1 SGHTA, CDR2 FQGTGA. The CDR3 consists of 13 residues. The CDR3 sequence is CASSLMGLTEQFF. Here the CDR3 DNA reads TGTGCCAGCAGCTTAATGGGACTCACAGAGCAGTTCTTC.

Remarks on this clonotype: A much larger clone sits a single nucleotide away, making a read error possible. This chain connects TRBV24-1 to TRBJ2-7; the match to TRBD1 covers 7 bases. Looked up from germline, CDR1 is KGHDR and CDR2 is SFDVKD. CDR3 size: 15 residues. In nucleotides, the CDR3 is TGTGCCACCAGTGTCCCGGGACAGTGTGTCTACGAGCCGTACTTC. Its translation: CATSVPGQCVYEPYF.

Many counts were recorded for this clonotype. This chain connects TRBV27 to TRBJ1-1; 9 bases align to TRBD1. Losses at the gene ends were 2 bases for V and 4 bases for J; bases not matched to a gene: 11. CDR3 length equals 17 residues. The germline CDR1 and CDR2 sequences are MNHEY and SMNVEV (reference sequence). The CDR3 region is CASSLGAWTGVSTEAFF. CDR3 sequence (DNA): TGTGCCAGCAGTTTAGGGGCTTGGACAGGGGTGAGCACTGAAGCTTTCTTT.

This clonotype was counted ten times or more. The chain employs TRBV11-3 and TRBJ2-7; 10 bases fit TRBD2. With V trimmed by 5 bases and J by 3 bases, 4 bases remained unmatched. Germline V gene lookup returns CDR1 SGHNT and CDR2 YENEEA. The CDR3 contains 14 residues. The CDR3 DNA is TGTGCCAGCAGCCGGACTAGCGGTAACTACGAGCAGTACTTC. Protein sequence: CASSRTSGNYEQYF.

This clonotype was counted at least ten times. The gene calls are TRBV6-1 and TRBJ2-2; no clear D. The V and J ends lost 8 bases and 0 bases respectively, with 10 bases between them. Germline lookup yields CDR1 MNHNS and CDR2 SASEGT. The CDR3 extends over 14 amino acids. In DNA, the CDR3 is TGTGCCAGCGTAGTAGGCCCGAACACCGGGGAGCTGTTTTTT. Translating gives CASVVGPNTGELFF.

This clonotype was counted ten times or more. The rearrangement uses TRBV5-1 and TRBJ2-1; D gene ambiguous. This CDR3 is 11 amino acids long. Germline V gene sequence: CDR1 SGHRS, CDR2 YFSETQ. V was trimmed by 6 bases and J by 7 bases, leaving 8 bases between them. CDR3 in amino acids: CASTLGNEQFF. CDR3 DNA: TGCGCCAGCACTCTGGGAAATGAGCAGTTCTTC.

This clonotype has at least ten counts. V usage is TRBV24-1 and J usage is TRBJ2-7; D unresolved. The CDR3 has 12 residues. Germline-derived CDR1 and CDR2 are KGHDR and SFDVKD. The V end lost 0 bases, the J end lost 5 bases, and 4 bases lay between the germline ends. DNA for the CDR3: TGTGCCACCAGTGATTTGGGCAACGAGCAGTACTTC. This encodes CATSDLGNEQYF.